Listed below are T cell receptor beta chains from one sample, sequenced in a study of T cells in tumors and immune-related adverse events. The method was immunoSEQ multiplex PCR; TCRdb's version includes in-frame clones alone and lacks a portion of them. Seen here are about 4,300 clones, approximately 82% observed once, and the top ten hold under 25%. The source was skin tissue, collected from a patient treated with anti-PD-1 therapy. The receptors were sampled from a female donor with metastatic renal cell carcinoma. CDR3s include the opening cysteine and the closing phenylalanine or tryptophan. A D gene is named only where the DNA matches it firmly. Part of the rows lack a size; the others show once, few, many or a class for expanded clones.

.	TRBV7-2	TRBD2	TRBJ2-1	TGTGCCAGCAGCTTAGAAGCGCGGGATAGCGGGGGGGCTGAGCAGTTCTTC	CASSLEARDSGGAEQFF
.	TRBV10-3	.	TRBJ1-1	TGTGCCATCAGTGAGTTTACCGAAGCTTTCTTT	CAISEFTEAFF
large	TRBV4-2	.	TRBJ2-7	TGTGCCAGCAGCCTAGGGACTCAGGGCTACGAGCAGTACTTC	CASSLGTQGYEQYF
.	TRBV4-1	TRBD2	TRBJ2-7	TGCGCCAGCAGCCAAGACTTAGCGGGAACCCCCTACGAGCAGTACTTC	CASSQDLAGTPYEQYF
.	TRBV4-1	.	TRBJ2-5	TGCGCCAGCAGCCCTCGGGACACCCAAGAGACCCAGTACTTC	CASSPRDTQETQYF
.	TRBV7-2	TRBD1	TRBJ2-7	TGTGCCAGCAGCCCCCAATCCGGGACAGGGGGTGTCGAGCAGTACTTC	CASSPQSGTGGVEQYF
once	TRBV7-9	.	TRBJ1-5	TGTGCCAGCAGCTTAGAACCTCATCAGCCCCAGCATTTT	CASSLEPHQPQHF
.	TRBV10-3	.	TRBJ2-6	TGTGCCATCAGTGAGTCGGGAGCATCTGGGGCCAACGTCCTGACTTTC	CAISESGASGANVLTF
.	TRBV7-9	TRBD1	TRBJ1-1	TGTGCCAGCAGCTCGGGACAGGTGAACACTGAAGCTTTCTTT	CASSSGQVNTEAFF
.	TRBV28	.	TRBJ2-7	TGTGCCAGCAGTTTAAGGGGGTTTTCCTACGAGCAGTACTTC	CASSLRGFSYEQYF
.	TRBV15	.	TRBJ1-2	TGTGCCACCAGCAGAGCGATGAGAGGTCGGGACTATGGCTACACCTTC	CATSRAMRGRDYGYTF
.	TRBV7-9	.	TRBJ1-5	TGTGCCAGCAGCCCATCGCAGGGTAGCAATCAGCCCCAGCATTTT	CASSPSQGSNQPQHF
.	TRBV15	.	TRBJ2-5	TGTGCCACCAGCAGAGAGAAGGCGGGGACAGCGCCTCGAGAGACCCAGTACTTC	CATSREKAGTAPRETQYF
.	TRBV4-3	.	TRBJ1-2	TGCGCCAGCAGCGAGGAACGGACTTCTAACTATGGCTACACCTTC	CASSEERTSNYGYTF
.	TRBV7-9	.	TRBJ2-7	TGTGCCAGAAACCCCATAGGGTCCTACGAGCAGTACTTC	CARNPIGSYEQYF
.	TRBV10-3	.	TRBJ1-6	TGTGCCATCAGTGAGCGTACAGAGAATTCACCCCTCCACTTT	CAISERTENSPLHF
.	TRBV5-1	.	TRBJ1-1	TGCGCCAGCAGCTTGGCCTCAGACACTGAAGCTTTCTTT	CASSLASDTEAFF
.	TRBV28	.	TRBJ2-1	TGTGCCAGCAGTTTACCAACAGGTAGAGGAGGCAATGAGCAGTTCTTC	CASSLPTGRGGNEQFF
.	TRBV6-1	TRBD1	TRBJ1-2	TGTGCCAGCAGTGTGGGACAGGGAGATGGCTACACCTTC	CASSVGQGDGYTF
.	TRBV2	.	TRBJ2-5	TGTGCCAGCCAAGAACGGACCACCTCACAAGAGACCCAGTACTTC	CASQERTTSQETQYF
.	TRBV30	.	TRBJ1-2	TGTGCCTGGAGTGTAAAACGGATACTTCAAAACTATGGCTACACCTTC	CAWSVKRILQNYGYTF
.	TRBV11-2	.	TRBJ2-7	TGTGCCAGCAGCTTATCCGGTCCAACCTACGAGCAGTACTTC	CASSLSGPTYEQYF